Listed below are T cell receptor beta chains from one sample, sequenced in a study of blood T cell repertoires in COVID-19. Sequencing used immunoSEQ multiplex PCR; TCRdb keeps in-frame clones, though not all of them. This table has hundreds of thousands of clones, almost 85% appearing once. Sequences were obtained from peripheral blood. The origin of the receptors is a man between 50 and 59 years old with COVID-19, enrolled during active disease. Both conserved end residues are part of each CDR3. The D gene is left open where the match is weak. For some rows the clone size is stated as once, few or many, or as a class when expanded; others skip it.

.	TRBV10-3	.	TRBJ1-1	CAISDTVKQGRTEAFF	TGTGCCATCAGTGACACTGTGAAACAGGGAAGGACTGAAGCTTTCTTT
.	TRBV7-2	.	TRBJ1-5	CASSLWRADQPQHF	TGTGCCAGCAGCTTGTGGAGGGCTGATCAGCCCCAGCATTTT
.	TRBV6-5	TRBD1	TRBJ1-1	CASSYLTGVSTEAFF	TGTGCCAGCAGTTACCTGACAGGGGTGAGCACTGAAGCTTTCTTT
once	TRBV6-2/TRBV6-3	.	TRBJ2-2	CASSYDHRTTGELFF	TGTGCCAGCAGTTACGACCATCGGACTACAGGGGAGCTGTTTTTT
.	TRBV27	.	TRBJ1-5	CASSFIRGAQPQHF	TGTGCCAGCAGTTTTATCCGGGGTGCTCAGCCCCAGCATTTT
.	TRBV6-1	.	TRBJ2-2	CASSEGGGNTGELFF	TGTGCCAGCAGCGAAGGGGGGGGGAACACCGGGGAGCTGTTTTTT
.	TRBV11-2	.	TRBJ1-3	CASGRQVSGNTIYF	TGTGCCAGCGGTAGACAAGTCTCTGGAAACACCATATATTTT
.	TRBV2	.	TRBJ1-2	CASSEKGNYGYTF	TGTGCCAGCAGTGAAAAGGGGAACTATGGCTACACCTTC
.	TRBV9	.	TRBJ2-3	CASSLDSGSTDTQYF	TGTGCCAGCAGCCTGGATAGCGGTAGCACAGATACGCAGTATTTT
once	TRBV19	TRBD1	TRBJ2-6	CASSSRGPGANVLTF	TGTGCCAGTAGCAGCAGGGGGCCTGGGGCCAACGTCCTGACTTTC
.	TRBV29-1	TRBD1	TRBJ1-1	CSVESWTGNLGTEAFF	TGCAGCGTTGAAAGTTGGACAGGCAATTTGGGTACTGAAGCTTTCTTT
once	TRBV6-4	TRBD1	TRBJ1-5	CASNGDRGRFSSNQPQHF	TGTGCCAGCAACGGGGACAGGGGGCGGTTTTCCTCAAATCAGCCCCAGCATTTT
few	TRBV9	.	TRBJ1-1	CASSGHHEIAGRTEAFF	TGTGCCAGCAGCGGCCACCATGAGATCGCAGGCCGGACTGAAGCTTTCTTT
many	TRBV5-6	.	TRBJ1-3	CASSLWGGSGNTIYF	TGTGCCAGCAGCTTGTGGGGGGGATCTGGAAACACCATATATTTT
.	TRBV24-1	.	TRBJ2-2	CATSDLGGRGSTGELFF	TGTGCCACCAGTGATTTAGGGGGCCGGGGGAGTACCGGGGAGCTGTTTTTT
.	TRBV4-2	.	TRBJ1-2	CASSPGGGRYGYTF	TGTGCCAGCAGCCCCGGGGGGGGCCGGTATGGCTACACCTTC
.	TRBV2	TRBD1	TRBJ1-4	CASSIITGGQGEKLFF	TGTGCCAGCAGTATAATAACAGGGGGTCAGGGTGAAAAACTGTTTTTT
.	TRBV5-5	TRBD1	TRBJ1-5	CASSSGQGIYQPQHF	TGTGCCAGCAGCTCCGGACAGGGGATATATCAGCCCCAGCATTTT
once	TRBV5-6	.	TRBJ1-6	CASSLGQYNSPLHF	TGTGCCAGCAGCTTGGGGCAGTATAATTCACCCCTCCACTTT
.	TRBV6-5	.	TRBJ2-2	CASTVKLGGTGELFF	TGTGCCAGCACTGTTAAACTAGGGGGTACCGGGGAGCTGTTTTTT
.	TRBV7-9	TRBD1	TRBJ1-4	CASSLRTGNEEKLFF	TGTGCCAGCAGCTTACGGACAGGGAATGAGGAAAAACTGTTTTTT
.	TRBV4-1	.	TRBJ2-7	CASSHPGVPYEQYF	TGCGCCAGCAGCCACCCAGGGGTACCCTACGAGCAGTACTTC